Below are 22 T cell receptor beta chains sequenced from a single sample in a study of siplizumab effects on memory and regulatory T cells. Some clones are missing from TCRdb's copy, which holds only in-frame ones; the method was immunoSEQ multiplex PCR. The table has about 120,000 clones, roughly 89% seen once. Sequenced: CD4+ T cells sorted from blood. Source of these receptors: a human donor in good health.

The chain links TRBV7-6 to TRBJ2-1; 7 bases map to TRBD2. Germline lookup yields CDR1 SGHVS and CDR2 FNYEAQ. The V segment lost 4 bases and the J segment 2 bases; nucleotides outside the gene matches: 5. The CDR3 spans 15 residues. The CDR3 is CASSYLGGAYNEQFF. The DNA of the CDR3 is TGTGCCAGCAGCTACTTGGGGGGGGCCTACAATGAGCAGTTCTTC. The variable domain in full, with the rest retrieved from reference TRBV7-6 and TRBJ2-1, is GAGVSQSPRYKVTKRGQDVALRCDPISGHVSLYWYRQALGQGPEFLTYFNYEAQQDKSGLPNDRFSAERPEGSISTLTIQRTEQRDSAMYRCASSYLGGAYNEQFFGPGTRLTVL.

The chain recombines TRBV7-7 with TRBJ1-1, with unresolved D. The CDR3 consists of 13 residues. Germline assignment: CDR1 SSHAT and CDR2 FNYEAQ (reference sequence). V was cut by 5 bases and J by 0 bases, with 7 bases left in between. The CDR3, as DNA: TGTGCCAGCAGCCCAGATTTGAACACTGAAGCTTTCTTT. Protein sequence: CASSPDLNTEAFF.

J is TRBJ2-5 and V is TRBV9; D ambiguous. Deletions cut 6 bases from V and 5 bases from J, with 8 bases between. Germline assignment: CDR1 SGDLS and CDR2 YYNGEE. The CDR3 has 11 amino acids. The DNA of the CDR3 is TGTGCCAGCACCAATGGGGAGACCCAGTACTTC. Encoded protein: CASTNGETQYF.

This rearrangement joins TRBV2 to TRBJ1-1, with D uncertain. The CDR3 length is 13 residues. From germline, CDR1 is SNHLY and CDR2 FYNNEI. V was clipped by 7 bases and J by 1 base, with 10 bases between them. The chain's CDR3 is CASTGWGNTEAFF. CDR3 nucleotides: TGTGCCAGCACCGGATGGGGGAACACTGAAGCTTTCTTT.

This clone was recorded only once. The chain combines TRBV2 with TRBJ2-2; D is unresolved. This CDR3 has 15 amino acids. Trimming removed 7 bases from V and 3 bases from J, with 15 bases in between. Germline loops: CDR1 SNHLY, CDR2 FYNNEI. The CDR3 nucleotides read TGTGCCAGCAAGGAGCAGAACGGCGACACCGGGGAGCTGTTTTTT. Protein sequence: CASKEQNGDTGELFF.

The chain carries TRBV20-1 and TRBJ2-7, with 7 nucleotides matching TRBD2. Germline assignment: CDR1 DFQATT and CDR2 SNEGSKA (reference sequence). The CDR3 is made up of 11 amino acids. After removal of 7 bases from V and 3 bases from J, the junction contained 3 bases not matched to a gene. The CDR3 is CSVRGDYEQYF. In DNA, the CDR3 is TGCAGTGTACGGGGGGACTACGAGCAGTACTTC.

The rearrangement links TRBV6-5 to TRBJ2-5; D unclear. This CDR3 spans 11 amino acids. Trimming took 2 bases from V and 9 from J, leaving 7 bases between them. CDR1 is MNHEY, CDR2 SVGAGI, per germline. CDR3 sequence (DNA): TGTGCCAGCAGTTACGCGCGTGCCCAGTACTTC. Residues: CASSYARAQYF.

In the case of this clone: Other DNA sequences within the sample encode an identical CDR3. V and J are TRBV10-1 and TRBJ2-3, with TRBD2 as a possible D gene (5 bases). The V gene lost 3 bases and the J gene lost 1 base, with 5 bases spanning the gap. This CDR3 is built from 13 residues. Germline values: CDR1 WNHNN, CDR2 SYGVQD (reference sequence). CDR3 sequence reads: CASSEAGTDTQYF. In DNA form, the CDR3 reads TGCGCCAGCAGTGAAGCGGGCACAGATACGCAGTATTTT.

The V and J genes are TRBV7-9 and TRBJ1-5; TRBD1 might be the D (6 bases). CDR3 size: 17 residues. Trimming stripped 1 base from V and 0 bases from J, with 13 bases between. Germline V CDR1 and CDR2: SEHNR, FQNEAQ (reference sequence). Here the CDR3 reads CASSLDGGGASNQPQHF. DNA of the CDR3: TGTGCCAGCAGCTTAGATGGCGGGGGGGCTAGCAATCAGCCCCAGCATTTT.

This clone turned up a few times. The V and J genes are TRBV28 and TRBJ1-6; D uncertain. The ends were cut back, 5 bases at V and 15 bases at J, with 14 bases in the middle. The CDR3 has 12 residues. From germline, CDR1 is MDHEN and CDR2 SYDVKM. As DNA, the CDR3 is TGTGCCAGCAGTACTCCGACGAAAAACCTCCACTTT. Its protein product is CASSTPTKNLHF.

The rearrangement uses TRBV7-3 and TRBJ2-5; the D gene is possibly TRBD1 (6 bases). V lost 1 base and J 4 bases, leaving 16 bases between the germline ends. CDR3 length: 16 amino acids. Germline lookup yields CDR1 SGHTA and CDR2 FQGTGA. DNA for the CDR3: TGTGCCAGCAGCTTAAAGGGTTTGGGGGCGGGAGAGACCCAGTACTTC. Its protein product is CASSLKGLGAGETQYF. The complete variable domain, with remaining parts taken from reference TRBV7-3 and TRBJ2-5, reads GAGVSQTPSNKVTEKGKYVELRCDPISGHTALYWYRQSLGQGPEFLIYFQGTGAADDSGLPNDRFFAVRPEGSVSTLKIQRTERGDSAVYLCASSLKGLGAGETQYFGPGTRLLVL.

The V call is TRBV7-2, the J call TRBJ2-3; unclear D gene. Germline assignment: CDR1 SGHTA and CDR2 FQGNSA. With 1 base removed from V and 4 bases from J, the gap between germline ends came to 12 bases. There are 15 residues in the CDR3. CDR3 sequence: CASSLGTALPDTQYF. The DNA of the CDR3 is TGTGCCAGCAGCTTAGGCACAGCGCTGCCAGATACGCAGTATTTT.

This rearrangement joins TRBV6-6 to TRBJ2-2; D is possibly TRBD1 (5 bases). The germline V gene encodes CDR1 MNHNY and CDR2 SVGAGI (reference sequence). The CDR3 sequence is 15 residues long. V lost 7 bases, J lost 1 base, and 13 bases lay in between. CDR3 coding DNA: TGTGCCAGCATTCTACGACAGCAGAACACCGGGGAGCTGTTTTTT. Its protein is CASILRQQNTGELFF.

CDR3 loop: CASSNSRNYGYTF. The CDR3 nucleotides read TGCGCCAGCAGCAACAGCCGAAACTATGGCTACACCTTC. The J gene is TRBJ1-2, the V gene TRBV5-1; no definite D call. The CDR3 has 13 residues. Germline loops: CDR1 SGHRS, CDR2 YFSETQ. With 4 bases removed from V and 2 bases from J, the gap between germline ends came to 9 bases. The full variable domain, its missing parts supplied by reference TRBV5-1 and TRBJ1-2, is KAGVTQTPRYLIKTRGQQVTLSCSPISGHRSVSWYQQTPGQGLQFLFEYFSETQRNKGNFPGRFSGRQFSNSRSEMNVSTLELGDSALYLCASSNSRNYGYTFGSGTRLTVV.

For the CDR3, the DNA is TGTGCCAGCAGCTTAATTATTTGGGGGAGCTCCTACAATGAGCAGTTCTTC. The encoded protein is CASSLIIWGSSYNEQFF. This chain joins TRBV7-9 and TRBJ2-1; D possibly uses TRBD1 or TRBD2 (5 bases each). The CDR3 totals 17 residues. Trimming shortened V by 2 bases and J by 0 bases, and 14 bases separated the two germline ends. Germline V lookup: CDR1 SEHNR, CDR2 FQNEAQ (reference sequence).

The V call is TRBV19, the J call TRBJ1-3; no firm D call. This CDR3 has 16 residues. CDR1 and CDR2 (germline): LNHDA, SQIVND (reference sequence). Trimming took 4 bases from V and 0 from J, leaving 13 bases between them. The DNA of the CDR3 is TGTGCCAGTAGTACCCCTCGCGGCCCCTCTGGAAACACCATATATTTT. Amino acid sequence: CASSTPRGPSGNTIYF.

CDR3 sequence reads: CASSPRPETGELFF. CDR3 in DNA: TGTGCCAGCAGCCCAAGACCAGAAACCGGGGAGCTGTTTTTT. This rearrangement joins TRBV7-7 to TRBJ2-2; D is undetermined. Trimming pared 5 bases from V and 5 bases from J, leaving 12 bases between. Germline CDR1 is SSHAT and CDR2 is FNYEAQ (reference sequence). The CDR3 is 14 amino acids.

The chain uses TRBV6-5 and TRBJ1-1, with 7 bases that match TRBD1. This CDR3 is built from 13 residues. V trimming: 5 bases; J trimming: 1 base; junction bases outside the gene matches: 1. From germline, CDR1 is MNHEY and CDR2 SVGAGI. The CDR3 coding sequence is TGTGCCAGCAGTCGGACAGGGAACACTGAAGCTTTCTTT. Translating gives CASSRTGNTEAFF.

The chain carries TRBV11-2 and TRBJ1-2, with D uncertain. This CDR3 is 14 amino acids long. The germline V gene encodes CDR1 SGHAT and CDR2 FQNNGV. With 4 bases removed from V and 4 bases from J, the gap between germline ends came to 13 bases. DNA for the CDR3: TGTGCCAGCAGCTCCCGGCCGTGGGCCTATGGCTACACCTTC. Its translation: CASSSRPWAYGYTF.

This chain joins TRBV6-5 and TRBJ2-6; TRBD1 is a possible D gene (6 bases). Germline V gives CDR1 MNHEY, CDR2 SVGAGI. The CDR3 is made up of 15 amino acids. Between the trimmed V and J ends, which lost 2 bases and 2 bases, there was a span of 7 bases. CDR3 sequence (DNA): TGTGCCAGCAGTTACAGGACAGCTGGGGCCAACGTCCTGACTTTC. Its translation is CASSYRTAGANVLTF.

About this clone itself: Distinct nucleotide sequences in the sample also encode this CDR3. The chain links TRBV12-5 to TRBJ2-7; TRBD2 is a possible D gene (5 bases). The germline V gene encodes CDR1 LGHNT and CDR2 FRNRAP. V gave up 7 bases and J gave up 3 bases, with 16 bases separating them. The CDR3 consists of 14 residues. This chain's CDR3 is CASALDSPSYEQYF. DNA of the CDR3: TGTGCTAGTGCCCTGGACTCTCCTAGCTACGAGCAGTACTTC.

This clone appeared once. The chain recombines TRBV6-4 with TRBJ1-2; D gene unclear. There are 12 residues in the CDR3. Trimming left V 0 bases short and J 8 bases short, with 7 bases between. CDR1 is MRHNA, CDR2 SNTAGT, per germline. The CDR3 loop reads CASSDSSGGYTF. CDR3 DNA: TGTGCCAGCAGTGACTCGTCCGGGGGCTACACCTTC.